This TCR beta chain was retrieved from a study of T cell clones after liver transplantation. CDR1 SGHVS and CDR2 FQNEAQ come from the germline V gene. The germline V and J ends were trimmed by 7 bases and 0 bases, with 13 bases remaining between them. There are 16 residues in the CDR3. Clones were sequenced by immunoSEQ multiplex PCR, and TCRdb holds only the in-frame ones, with some missing. This sample has about 24,000 clones; approximately 71% occur once, and the top ten carry around 2.9%. The TCR comes from a human donor who received a liver transplant. The chain joins TRBV7-8 to TRBJ1-6; D might be TRBD1 (5 bases). Specimen: CD4+ T cells from blood, collected before liver transplant. In DNA form, the CDR3 reads TGTGCCAGCACCCCGGGGCGGAGCTCCTATAATTCACCCCTCCACTTT. It codes for CASTPGRSSYNSPLHF.